These T cell receptor beta chains were read from a single sample in a study of blood T cell repertoires in COVID-19. The repertoire was sequenced with immunoSEQ multiplex PCR; TCRdb's copy has only in-frame clones and lacks some. The sample has just over 250,000 clones, about 86% seen once; the top ten hold about 4%. The sample comprised PBMCs or T cells enriched from blood (not recorded which). The source of these receptors is a man aged 25 to 40 with acute COVID-19. Both conserved end residues are part of each CDR3. A D gene is named only where the DNA matches it firmly. A clone size is listed for some rows: how often the clone was seen (once, few, many), or a class if it is expanded.

size	D	V	J	DNA	CDR3
NA	NA	TRBV28	TRBJ1-6	TGTGCCAGCAGTCGCCCCACAGGGAATTATAATTCACCCCTCCACTTT	CASSRPTGNYNSPLHF
once	NA	TRBV10-3	TRBJ1-5	TGTGCCATCCAAAGGGGAGGGGTCAATCAGCCCCAGCATTTT	CAIQRGGVNQPQHF
NA	NA	TRBV7-9	TRBJ1-2	TGTGCCAGCAGCTTAACCGGGGACTATGGCTACACCTTC	CASSLTGDYGYTF
NA	NA	TRBV10-3	TRBJ2-1	TGTGCCGCCGCAGAGAGGAGCTCCTACAATGAGCAGTTCTTC	CAAAERSSYNEQFF
NA	NA	TRBV4-1	TRBJ1-4	TGCGCCAGCAGCCGGCCCAGAGGGGGGGGCCTTCTTGAAAAACTGTTTTTT	CASSRPRGGGLLEKLFF
NA	TRBD1	TRBV19	TRBJ1-5	TGTGCCAGTAGGAGGACAGGGGATGACAATCAGCCCCAGCATTTT	CASRRTGDDNQPQHF
few	NA	TRBV7-2	TRBJ1-3	TGTGCCAGCAGCTTAGCAGGGGCTGGAGACACCATATATTTT	CASSLAGAGDTIYF
NA	TRBD2	TRBV5-1	TRBJ2-5	TGCGCCAGCAGCTTGGAGCTTGCAGCGGGGGACGACCTCCAAGAGACCCAGTACTTC	CASSLELAAGDDLQETQYF
NA	NA	TRBV7-6	TRBJ2-1	TGTGCCAGCAGCTTAGTGGGGGCCGGCGAGCAGTTCTTC	CASSLVGAGEQFF
NA	NA	TRBV5-8	TRBJ1-2	TGTGCCAGCACCCCCGGGGCTAACTATGGCTACACCTTC	CASTPGANYGYTF
NA	NA	TRBV24-1	TRBJ2-2	TGTGCCACCAGCCCGAGGGTGAACACCGGGGAGCTGTTTTTT	CATSPRVNTGELFF
NA	NA	TRBV7-6	TRBJ2-1	TGTGCCAGCAGCTTGTCGGGGGGACAAGGGCAGTTCTTC	CASSLSGGQGQFF
NA	TRBD1	TRBV19	TRBJ1-6	TGTGCCAGTAGTATACACGAGGGGGCTTCACCCCTCCACTTT	CASSIHEGASPLHF
NA	NA	TRBV28	TRBJ1-1	TGTGCCAGCACCGTGGCCAGGGCCACCACTGAAGCTTTCTTT	CASTVARATTEAFF
NA	NA	TRBV4-3	TRBJ1-1	TGCGCCAGCAGCCAAGATCGGAGGAACACTGAAGCTTTCTTT	CASSQDRRNTEAFF
NA	TRBD1	TRBV9	TRBJ2-1	TGTGCCAGCAGCGTAGTGCAGGGGGCGATCGGTGAGCAGTTCTTC	CASSVVQGAIGEQFF
medium-sized	TRBD1	TRBV4-3	TRBJ1-2	TGCGCCAGCAGCCAAAAAACCGGGACAGGGGGCTATGGCTACACCTTC	CASSQKTGTGGYGYTF
NA	NA	TRBV28	TRBJ1-4	TGTGCCAGCAGTTTGGGGACAAGAGGAAAACTGTTTTTT	CASSLGTRGKLFF
NA	TRBD2	TRBV6-4	TRBJ2-1	TGTGCCAGCAGTGACAGCGGGGGGTACAATGAGCAGTTCTTC	CASSDSGGYNEQFF
NA	NA	TRBV4-1	TRBJ1-1	TGCGCCAGCAGCCAAGAAGTGAGGCTAGGAGCTTTCTTT	CASSQEVRLGAFF
NA	NA	TRBV3-1/TRBV3-2	TRBJ1-1	TGTGCCAGCAGCCAGGGACTTGCGGAAGGTGAAGCTTTCTTT	CASSQGLAEGEAFF
NA	TRBD1	TRBV3-1/TRBV3-2	TRBJ1-3	TGTGCCAGCAGCAGTAGGGACAGCTCTGGAAACACCATATATTTT	CASSSRDSSGNTIYF
NA	NA	TRBV7-2	TRBJ1-1	TGTGCCAGCAGCTCCCAACAGGGCCCTGTGAACACTGAAGCTTTCTTT	CASSSQQGPVNTEAFF
NA	NA	TRBV5-1	TRBJ1-2	TGTGCCAGCACAGAGTTTAATCAGGGGAATGGCTACACCTTC	CASTEFNQGNGYTF
NA	NA	TRBV7-9	TRBJ2-5	TGTGCCAGCAGCTTACTCGACAAGCGGGAGACCCAGTACTTC	CASSLLDKRETQYF
once	NA	TRBV27	TRBJ1-6	TGTGCCAGCAGTTTAAAGGGGACAAATTCACCCCTCCACTTT	CASSLKGTNSPLHF
NA	TRBD1	TRBV19	TRBJ1-5	TGTGCCAGTAGTAATAGGAGAACAGGGGCTAGCAATCAGCCCCAGCATTTT	CASSNRRTGASNQPQHF